Following are 24 T cell receptor beta chains from one sample sequenced in a study of beta chain features in type 1 diabetes. TCRB transcripts that were expressed got sequenced, as all of the isolated RNA had been reverse transcribed. Clones were sequenced by immunoSEQ multiplex PCR, and TCRdb holds only the in-frame ones, with some missing. The table lists 900,000 or so clones, roughly a sixth of them singletons. The sequenced material came from naive CD4+ T cells from blood. These receptors were taken from a woman aged 18-35 years in good health.

This chain joins TRBV5-4 and TRBJ2-7; 9 nucleotides agree with TRBD1. CDR1 and CDR2 from the germline V gene are SGHNT and YYREEE (reference sequence). Trimming at V came to 3 bases and at J to 1 base, leaving 8 bases not matched to a gene. CDR3 size: 16 residues. The CDR3 DNA sequence: TGTGCCAGCAGCTGGGGGTTGGGACAGGGTTCCTACGAGCAGTACTTC. It codes for CASSWGLGQGSYEQYF.

The chain couples TRBV10-3 to TRBJ2-2, with TRBD1 as a possible D gene (6 bases). The V end was cut by 6 bases, the J end by 1 base, with 9 bases between. CDR1 is ENHRY, CDR2 SYGVKD, per germline. The CDR3 covers 14 residues. The CDR3 DNA reads as TGTGCCATCAGGGGGGCGGGGAACACCGGGGAGCTGTTTTTT. This encodes CAIRGAGNTGELFF.

This clone has more than one count but fewer than ten. V gene TRBV6-6 combines with J gene TRBJ2-2; the D is unclear. The CDR3 has 12 amino acids. CDR1 MNHNY and CDR2 SVGAGI come from the germline V gene (reference sequence). Trimming took off 11 bases at V and 4 bases at J, with 11 bases between the two ends. The CDR3 bases are TGTGCCGGTTCCAGAACCACCGGGGAGCTGTTTTTT. Protein sequence: CAGSRTTGELFF.

Only one count was recorded for this clone. The genes are TRBV7-3 and TRBJ2-1; perhaps TRBD2 as D (5 bases). This CDR3 has 12 amino acids. CDR1 and CDR2 (germline): SGHTA, FQGTGA. Trimming cost V 6 bases and J 9 bases, with 12 bases left between them. The CDR3 bases are TGTGCCAGCAGAGGCGATGGAGGTGAGCAGTTCTTC. This codes for CASRGDGGEQFF.

This clone appeared a few times. V usage is TRBV7-9 and J usage is TRBJ2-3; D possibly matches TRBD1 or TRBD2 (5 bases each). CDR1 and CDR2 from the germline V gene are SEHNR and FQNEAQ (reference sequence). The V gene lost 2 bases and the J gene lost 3 bases, with 15 bases spanning the gap. The length of the CDR3 is 16 residues. This CDR3 is CASSLSPGGMTDTQYF. CDR3 coding DNA: TGTGCCAGCAGCTTAAGCCCTGGGGGAATGACAGATACGCAGTATTTT.

The genes are TRBV15 and TRBJ2-3; 8 nucleotides line up with TRBD1. The germline CDR1 and CDR2 sequences are LNHNV and YYDKDF (reference sequence). The CDR3 contains 15 residues. V gave up 6 bases and J gave up 2 bases; unmatched junction bases: 7. CDR3 nucleotide sequence: TGTGCCACCAGAGACAGGGGCCTCACCACAGATACGCAGTATTTT. Its translation is CATRDRGLTTDTQYF.

The gene calls are TRBV18 and TRBJ1-5; D unclear. The CDR3 has 14 residues. Germline CDR1 and CDR2: KGHSH and LQKENI. V lost 2 bases and J 9 bases, leaving 14 bases between the germline ends. CDR3 DNA: TGTGCCAGCTCACCAAGTCTTTTTCCCGGGCCCCAGCATTTT. It is translated as CASSPSLFPGPQHF.

The V call is TRBV7-4, the J call TRBJ2-7, with no clear D. Germline CDR1 is SGHVT and CDR2 is SQSDAQ. Trimming left V 0 bases short and J 6 bases short, with 9 bases between. The CDR3 has 13 amino acids. CDR3 DNA sequence: TGTGCCAGCAGCTTAGCAACCCCCAGCGAGCAGTACTTC. It is translated as CASSLATPSEQYF.

This chain uses TRBV9 with TRBJ2-7, with 8 bases that match TRBD2. V shed 0 bases and J 4 bases; nucleotides not matched to a gene: 6. CDR1 is SGDLS, CDR2 YYNGEE, per germline. This CDR3 has 15 amino acids. Written as DNA, the CDR3 is TGTGCCAGCAGCGTAGACCCGGGAGGGCTTTACGAGCAGTACTTC. It specifies CASSVDPGGLYEQYF.

This rearrangement joins TRBV9 to TRBJ2-1; no firm D call. There are 15 residues in the CDR3. The V gene lost 4 bases and the J gene lost 0 bases, with 11 bases spanning the gap. Germline CDR1 and CDR2: SGDLS and YYNGEE. CDR3 residues: CASSPDLSSYNEQFF. For the CDR3, the DNA is TGTGCCAGCAGCCCTGACCTAAGCTCCTACAATGAGCAGTTCTTC.

The chain carries TRBV18 and TRBJ2-7; no firm D call. CDR1 is KGHSH, CDR2 LQKENI, per germline. The CDR3 runs 13 residues. Trimming removed 4 bases at V and 2 bases at J, with 9 bases between. This CDR3 reads CASSLTVAYEQYF. The CDR3 DNA sequence: TGTGCCAGCTCACTCACAGTAGCCTACGAGCAGTACTTC.

In this sample, this clone turned up a few times. In DNA form, the CDR3 reads TGTGCCAGCAGACTTAGCGCGAGCCGGAACAATGAGCAGTTCTTC. It encodes CASRLSASRNNEQFF. The V call is TRBV6-1, the J call TRBJ2-1, with D possibly being TRBD2 (5 bases). V gave up 6 bases and J gave up 5 bases, with 17 bases separating them. CDR1 and CDR2 from the germline V gene are MNHNS and SASEGT. The CDR3 spans 15 residues.

The CDR3 nucleotides are TGTGCCAGCAGCAAAGTATTTCGTATAGCGGGAGAAACCTACAATGAGCAGTTCTTC. Amino acid sequence: CASSKVFRIAGETYNEQFF. The gene calls are TRBV21-1 and TRBJ2-1; TRBD2 is taken as the D call from the table, unchecked against the DNA. TRBV21-1 is noted as a pseudogene. This CDR3 has 19 amino acids.

This clone turned up a few times. The chain recombines TRBV10-3 with TRBJ2-3, with 10 nucleotides matching TRBD2. J gave up 0 bases and V 11 bases, and 2 bases lay outside the gene matches. Per the germline V gene, CDR1 is ENHRY and CDR2 is SYGVKD. This CDR3 region has 13 residues. As DNA, the CDR3 is TGTGCCGTGACTAGCGGGAGCACAGATACGCAGTATTTT. Protein product: CAVTSGSTDTQYF.

The chain carries TRBV2 and TRBJ2-7, with 7 nucleotides matching TRBD1. The V gene's germline CDR1 is SNHLY and CDR2 FYNNEI. The ends lost 5 bases at V and 7 bases at J; junction bases unmatched: 14. The CDR3 extends over 15 amino acids. The CDR3 sequence is CASSRQGRTTWEQYF. The DNA for the CDR3 is TGTGCCAGCAGTAGACAGGGCCGGACGACTTGGGAGCAGTACTTC.

This clone was observed a few times. The chain has TRBV5-1 and TRBJ2-2; D perhaps matches TRBD2 (5 bases). V was pared by 0 bases and J by 5 bases, with 14 bases between. CDR3 length: 16 residues. The germline CDR1 and CDR2 sequences are SGHRS and YFSETQ. The CDR3 DNA sequence: TGCGCCAGCAGCTTGGTTTCCCTAGCTTCTACCGGGGAGCTGTTTTTT. Its translation is CASSLVSLASTGELFF.

The chain employs TRBV5-1 and TRBJ2-7; 7 bases are shared with TRBD1. V was pared by 0 bases and J by 0 bases, with 3 bases of the junction left unmatched. The CDR3 contains 15 residues. Germline V lookup: CDR1 SGHRS, CDR2 YFSETQ. The CDR3, as DNA: TGCGCCAGCAGCTTGGGGGGGACAGTCTCCTACGAGCAGTACTTC. Translation: CASSLGGTVSYEQYF.

This clone was picked up a small number of times. This chain uses TRBV5-6 with TRBJ1-2, with a tentative D call TRBD1 (5 bases). The CDR3 consists of 15 residues. Germline assignment: CDR1 SGHDT and CDR2 YYEEEE. V lost 4 bases, J lost 1 base, and 14 bases lay in between. CDR3 region: CASSLVGEINYGYTF. CDR3 DNA sequence: TGTGCCAGCAGCCTGGTGGGGGAAATTAACTATGGCTACACCTTC. Combining the CDR3 with reference TRBV5-6 and TRBJ1-2 gives the whole variable domain DAGVTQSPTHLIKTRGQQVTLRCSPKSGHDTVSWYQQALGQGPQFIFQYYEEEERQRGNFPDRFSGHQFPNYSSELNVNALLLGDSALYLCASSLVGEINYGYTFGSGTRLTVV.

This clone was counted between two and nine times. The chain recombines TRBV11-2 with TRBJ2-7; D is possibly TRBD1 (6 bases). V gave up 0 bases and J gave up 2 bases, with 8 bases separating them. Germline V gene sequence: CDR1 SGHAT, CDR2 FQNNGV. The CDR3 is made up of 14 amino acids. The CDR3 region has the DNA TGTGCCAGCAGCTTAGACCACAGGGCCTACGAGCAGTACTTC. Translation gives CASSLDHRAYEQYF.

This clone showed up just a few times. The chain has TRBV18 and TRBJ2-6, with unresolved D. V was pared by 1 base and J by 1 base, with 5 bases between. The CDR3 is made up of 15 amino acids. Per germline, CDR1 KGHSH and CDR2 LQKENI. CDR3 region: CASSPQRSGANVLTF. CDR3 DNA: TGTGCCAGCTCACCACAGAGGTCTGGGGCCAACGTCCTGACTTTC.

The chain has TRBV7-9 and TRBJ2-1; D is uncertain. V lost 7 bases and J 0 bases, leaving 10 bases between the germline ends. The CDR3 has 14 amino acids. CDR1 is SEHNR and CDR2 is FQNEAQ in the germline V gene (reference sequence). The CDR3 loop reads CASTFSVSYNEQFF. CDR3 nucleotide sequence: TGTGCCAGCACCTTTAGTGTCTCCTACAATGAGCAGTTCTTC.

This clone was seen only a few times. This rearrangement joins TRBV6-5 to TRBJ2-2; D call uncertain. The CDR3 has 14 amino acids. V dropped 7 bases and J dropped 4 bases, with 13 bases sitting between them. Germline loops: CDR1 MNHEY, CDR2 SVGAGI. The DNA for the CDR3 is TGTGCCAGCAAGAGGCGATCGGCCACCGGGGAGCTGTTTTTT. Translated: CASKRRSATGELFF.

This clone has more than one count but fewer than ten. V gene TRBV6-1 combines with J gene TRBJ2-7; 11 nucleotides line up with TRBD1. The junction had 10 bases not matched to a gene; V was cut back by 0 bases and J by 12 bases. Germline CDR1 reads MNHNS; CDR2 reads SASEGT. The CDR3 covers 15 residues. The DNA for the CDR3 is TGTGCCAGCAGTGAAGCGATGGACAGGGGGCGCAGTCGGTACTTC. Its translation is CASSEAMDRGRSRYF.

This clone appeared a few times. The chain employs TRBV2 and TRBJ2-4; 9 nucleotides line up with TRBD2. Germline CDR1 SNHLY, CDR2 FYNNEI. V lost 2 bases and J lost 2; bases outside the gene matches: 10. The CDR3 totals 18 residues. The CDR3 is CASSERGATSGTKNIQYF. CDR3 nucleotides: TGTGCCAGCAGTGAAAGGGGCGCGACTAGCGGAACCAAAAACATTCAGTACTTC.